A single sample is the source of the 26 T cell receptor beta chains below, sequenced in a study of cytomegalovirus exposure and HLA in healthy donors. The PCR had 60 Vbeta and 13 Jbeta primers. Using immunoSEQ multiplex PCR, the repertoire was profiled, and TCRdb retains in-frame clones only, with some absent. This sample yields approximately 220,000 clones, of which approximately 80% are seen a single time; roughly 0.71% belongs to the top ten. Source material: PBMCs. The source is a boy aged 2 to 10 in good health and CMV-seronegative.

This clone was seen once. Relative to the germline gene, one junction end is altered; a read error may explain this. The chain links TRBV15 to TRBJ1-3, with TRBD1 identical over 7 bases. This CDR3 is built from 14 residues. CDR1 is LNHNV and CDR2 is YYDKDF in the germline V gene (reference sequence). The CDR3 nucleotides read TGTGCCACCGGCAGAGACAGGGCTGGAAACACCATATATTTT. Translated, it gives CATGRDRAGNTIYF.

The chain links TRBV5-5 to TRBJ2-7; D is possibly TRBD2 (6 bases). The germline V gene has CDR1 SGHKS and CDR2 YYEKEE (reference sequence). The ends were cut back, 0 bases at V and 6 bases at J, with 10 bases in the middle. CDR3 length: 13 residues. The CDR3 reads CASSLVSGGEQYF. CDR3 DNA sequence: TGTGCCAGCAGCTTGGTTTCCGGGGGCGAGCAGTACTTC.

The V gene is TRBV30, the J gene TRBJ2-3; 14 nucleotides align to TRBD2. The CDR3 has 15 amino acids. The V gene end was trimmed by 3 bases and the J gene end by 4 bases; junction bases not matched to a gene: 3. Germline V gene sequence: CDR1 GTSNPN, CDR2 SVGIG (reference sequence). CDR3 sequence: CAWSKTSGRADTQYF. The CDR3 DNA is TGTGCCTGGAGCAAGACTAGCGGGAGGGCAGATACGCAGTATTTT. The complete variable domain, with remaining parts taken from reference TRBV30 and TRBJ2-3, reads SQTIHQWPATLVQPVGSPLSLECTVEGTSNPNLYWYRQAAGRGLQLLFYSVGIGQISSEVPQNLSASRPQDRQFILSSKKLLLSDSGFYLCAWSKTSGRADTQYFGPGTRLTVL.

This clone was counted a single time. The gene calls are TRBV15 and TRBJ2-2; 9 bases line up with TRBD2. Unmatched junction bases numbered 7, after V lost 5 bases and J lost 6 bases. In germline, CDR1 is LNHNV, CDR2 YYDKDF (reference sequence). CDR3 length: 15 amino acids. The CDR3 DNA sequence: TGTGCCACCAGCGTAGGACTAGCGAGGGCCGGGGAGCTGTTTTTT. Translation gives CATSVGLARAGELFF.

V and J are TRBV19 and TRBJ1-2; TRBD1 agrees at 8 bases. The CDR3 is 15 amino acids. V gave up 3 bases and J gave up 10 bases; unmatched junction bases: 13. Per germline, CDR1 LNHDA and CDR2 SQIVND (reference sequence). CDR3 residues: CASSISHGQGSIYTF. The CDR3 bases are TGTGCCAGTAGTATCTCCCATGGACAGGGTTCGATCTACACCTTC.

The chain is built from TRBV19 and TRBJ2-2; D is perhaps TRBD2 (5 bases). Germline V lookup: CDR1 LNHDA, CDR2 SQIVND (reference sequence). Trimming took 3 bases from V and 6 from J, leaving 17 bases between them. This CDR3 comprises 16 residues. CDR3 amino acids: CASSIFSRGPAGELFF. In DNA form, the CDR3 reads TGTGCCAGTAGTATCTTCAGTCGGGGTCCCGCCGGGGAGCTGTTTTTT. Together with reference TRBV19 and TRBJ2-2, the CDR3 gives the full variable domain: DGGITQSPKYLFRKEGQNVTLSCEQNLNHDAMYWYRQDPGQGLRLIYYSQIVNDFQKGDIAEGYSVSREKKESFPLTVTSAQKNPTAFYLCASSIFSRGPAGELFFGEGSRLTVL.

The gene calls are TRBV6-1 and TRBJ1-2; D might be TRBD1 (5 bases). The CDR3 contains 14 residues. V was pared by 6 bases and J by 8 bases, with 19 bases between. Looked up from germline, CDR1 is MNHNS and CDR2 is SASEGT. The CDR3 nucleotides are TGTGCCAGCAGGAGTGGAGGGGCATCCTACGGCTACACCTTC. Translation: CASRSGGASYGYTF.

This chain uses TRBV19 with TRBJ1-3, with D maybe TRBD1 (5 bases). V was clipped by 5 bases and J by 3 bases, with 8 bases between them. Germline lookup yields CDR1 LNHDA and CDR2 SQIVND (reference sequence). The CDR3 is 13 residues long. The CDR3 here is CASSSGNGNTIYF. As DNA, the CDR3 is TGTGCCAGTAGTTCAGGGAATGGAAACACCATATATTTT.

The chain carries TRBV5-4 and TRBJ2-3; 8 bases are a match to TRBD2. The CDR3 covers 18 residues. Germline-derived CDR1 and CDR2 are SGHNT and YYREEE (reference sequence). Germline trimming cut 0 bases from V and 1 base from J; bases unmatched to any gene: 10. Here the CDR3 DNA reads TGTGCCAGCAGCTTGGATTCGGCGGGAGCGGGAGGCACAGATACGCAGTATTTT. Translating it yields CASSLDSAGAGGTDTQYF.

The chain combines TRBV6-6 with TRBJ2-7; 13 bases align to TRBD2. The length of the CDR3 is 16 residues. CDR1 and CDR2 from the germline V gene are MNHNY and SVGAGI (reference sequence). Trimming cost V 5 bases and J 5 bases; bases outside gene matches: 9. In DNA, the CDR3 is TGTGCCAGCAGTCTCACACTAGCGGGGGGGGCAGACGAGCAGTACTTC. Translation gives CASSLTLAGGADEQYF.

This rearrangement joins TRBV4-2 to TRBJ1-3, with D uncertain. Germline V CDR1 and CDR2: LGHNA, YNFKEQ. V was shortened by 7 bases and J by 0 bases, with 4 bases between the two germline ends. The CDR3 loop spans 12 amino acids. The CDR3 DNA reads TGTGCCAGCACTACCTCTGGAAACACCATATATTTT. Translating it yields CASTTSGNTIYF.

This clone was counted between two and nine times. The chain employs TRBV4-1 and TRBJ1-4; the match to TRBD1 covers 7 bases. The CDR3 sequence is 15 residues long. V shed 2 bases, J shed 6 bases, and the junction held 6 bases outside the gene matches. Germline assignment: CDR1 MGHRA and CDR2 YSYEKL. CDR3 residues: CASSQTDRVYEKLFF. CDR3 nucleotides: TGCGCCAGCAGCCAAACCGACAGGGTTTATGAAAAACTGTTTTTT.

V gene TRBV2 combines with J gene TRBJ2-1, with TRBD2 matching over 8 bases. CDR1 SNHLY and CDR2 FYNNEI come from the germline V gene. J lost 5 bases, V lost 8 bases, and 11 bases had no gene match. The CDR3 covers 15 residues. The CDR3, as DNA: TGTGCCAGCCTGGCTAGCGGGTCGGCTCACAATGAGCAGTTCTTC. Its translation is CASLASGSAHNEQFF. The whole variable domain, filled in from reference TRBV2 and TRBJ2-1, reads EPEVTQTPSHQVTQMGQEVILRCVPISNHLYFYWYRQILGQKVEFLVSFYNNEISEKSEIFDDQFSVERPDGSNFTLKIRSTKLEDSAMYFCASLASGSAHNEQFFGPGTRLTVL.

The rearrangement joins TRBV15 to TRBJ2-7; the D gene is possibly TRBD1 (5 bases). CDR3 length: 14 residues. Trimming took 8 bases from V and 0 from J, leaving 14 bases between them. Germline loops: CDR1 LNHNV, CDR2 YYDKDF (reference sequence). This chain's CDR3 is CATADSLTSYEQYF. DNA of the CDR3: TGTGCCACCGCCGACAGTCTTACCTCCTACGAGCAGTACTTC. Full variable domain (outside the CDR3, taken from reference TRBV15 and TRBJ2-7): DAMVIQNPRYQVTQFGKPVTLSCSQTLNHNVMYWYQQKSSQAPKLLFHYYDKDFNNEADTPDNFQSRRPNTSFCFLDIRSPGLGDTAMYLCATADSLTSYEQYFGPGTRLTVT.

J is TRBJ2-3 and V is TRBV5-1; D is undetermined. Between the trimmed V and J ends, which lost 1 base and 1 base, there was a span of 7 bases. The CDR3 totals 14 residues. CDR1 is SGHRS, CDR2 YFSETQ, per germline. Written as DNA, the CDR3 is TGCGCCAGCAGCTTGCCGAGTGGCACAGATACGCAGTATTTT. Protein: CASSLPSGTDTQYF.

The CDR3 nucleotides are TGCGCCAGCAGCCCGACAGGGAACTCCTACGAGCAGTACTTC. This codes for CASSPTGNSYEQYF. This sequence joins TRBV4-1 and TRBJ2-7; TRBD1 matches 7 bases. Per the germline V gene, CDR1 is MGHRA and CDR2 is YSYEKL. V lost 4 bases to trimming and J lost 0 bases; unmatched junction nucleotides: 3. CDR3 length: 14 amino acids.

The rearrangement joins TRBV11-2 to TRBJ1-2, with a tentative D call TRBD1 (5 bases). The length of the CDR3 is 13 residues. V lost 0 bases, J lost 12 bases, and 14 bases lay in between. Germline V gene data show CDR1 as SGHAT and CDR2 as FQNNGV. The CDR3 DNA reads TGTGCCAGCAGCTTAGATTACAGGTGGGCGCACACCTTC. Amino acids: CASSLDYRWAHTF.

This chain connects TRBV27 to TRBJ1-2; D gene unclear. This CDR3 region has 14 residues. Trimming left V 0 bases short and J 4 bases short, with 9 bases between. Germline V gene sequence: CDR1 MNHEY, CDR2 SMNVEV (reference sequence). CDR3 nucleotide sequence: TGTGCCAGCAGTTTATCGGGCCAGATCTATGGCTACACCTTC. Protein sequence: CASSLSGQIYGYTF.

This chain joins TRBV19 and TRBJ2-2; 9 nucleotides align to TRBD2. From germline, CDR1 is LNHDA and CDR2 SQIVND (reference sequence). The CDR3 is 17 amino acids. V lost 3 bases and J lost 7; bases outside the gene matches: 12. The CDR3 bases are TGTGCCAGTAGTATCCGCGGGACTAGCTGGTCCCACGGGGAGCTGTTTTTT. As protein: CASSIRGTSWSHGELFF.

The chain recombines TRBV7-9 with TRBJ1-2, with D unresolved. The V end lost 5 bases, the J end lost 4 bases, and 11 bases lay between the germline ends. Looked up from germline, CDR1 is SEHNR and CDR2 is FQNEAQ (reference sequence). This CDR3 has 13 amino acids. The CDR3 coding sequence is TGTGCCAGCAGCCGTGGAGCTATCTATGGCTACACCTTC. Protein product: CASSRGAIYGYTF.

The chain joins TRBV5-1 to TRBJ2-3; D remains ambiguous. CDR1 SGHRS and CDR2 YFSETQ come from the germline V gene. V lost 1 base to trimming and J lost 6 bases, with 9 bases between them. The CDR3 spans 13 residues. CDR3 sequence (DNA): TGCGCCAGCAGCTTGACGTTCAGGGATACGCAGTATTTT. It translates to CASSLTFRDTQYF.

This chain joins TRBV6-5 and TRBJ2-7; 8 bases align to TRBD1. This CDR3 spans 14 amino acids. Trimming cost V 9 bases and J 1 base; bases outside gene matches: 8. Germline values: CDR1 MNHEY, CDR2 SVGAGI. CDR3 protein: CASLFGTGSYEQYF. As DNA, the CDR3 is TGTGCCAGTCTTTTTGGGACAGGTTCCTACGAGCAGTACTTC.

The V and J genes are TRBV6-1 and TRBJ2-7, with D possibly TRBD2 on 5 matching bases. The CDR3 contains 16 residues. Germline CDR1 is MNHNS and CDR2 is SASEGT. V was shortened by 1 base and J by 0 bases, with 13 bases between the two germline ends. The CDR3 DNA reads as TGTGCCAGCAGTGAAGATCCTAGCCCGAGCTCCTACGAGCAGTACTTC. This gives the protein CASSEDPSPSSYEQYF.

This chain uses TRBV6-1 with TRBJ2-7; D is possibly TRBD1 (6 bases). The CDR3 is 12 amino acids. V was pared by 5 bases and J by 3 bases, with 8 bases between. Germline-derived CDR1 and CDR2 are MNHNS and SASEGT. CDR3 DNA: TGTGCCAGCAGTCAGGGGAGCTACGAGCAGTACTTC. It yields the protein CASSQGSYEQYF.

The V call is TRBV9, the J call TRBJ1-2, with a tentative D call TRBD1 (5 bases). The CDR3 totals 16 residues. V was trimmed by 4 bases and J by 4 bases, leaving 20 bases between them. CDR1 and CDR2 (germline): SGDLS, YYNGEE. The CDR3 sequence: CASSPPPGGGPYGYTF. CDR3 bases: TGTGCCAGCAGCCCCCCCCCGGGGGGTGGGCCCTATGGCTACACCTTC.

This chain connects TRBV10-3 to TRBJ1-1; TRBD1 aligns across 8 bases. The CDR3 extends over 18 amino acids. The germline CDR1 and CDR2 sequences are ENHRY and SYGVKD. The ends lost 3 bases at V and 1 base at J; junction bases unmatched: 13. The CDR3 region has the DNA TGTGCCATCAGTGATATGTTAAGGGGACAGGACCCGAACACTGAAGCTTTCTTT. It yields the protein CAISDMLRGQDPNTEAFF.